The 3 T cell receptor beta chains below all came from one sample that was sequenced in a study of T cell changes during pregnancy in multiple sclerosis. Profiled with immunoSEQ multiplex PCR; TCRdb holds only in-frame clones, not every one. This sample has some 120,000 clones, with 90% to 95% found just once. This specimen consisted of peripheral blood, obtained in the third trimester of pregnancy. The receptors originated from a female donor with multiple sclerosis, enrolled in a pregnancy study.

The V and J genes are TRBV6-5 and TRBJ1-2; the match to TRBD1 covers 10 bases. The CDR3 totals 15 residues. The germline gives CDR1 MNHEY, CDR2 SVGAGI. The V and J ends lost 0 bases and 8 bases, in that order; junction bases with no gene match: 6. CDR3 amino acids: CASSYSLDRGPGYTF. CDR3 nucleotide sequence: TGTGCCAGCAGTTACTCGCTTGACAGGGGGCCCGGCTACACCTTC.

This clone was counted between two and nine times. CDR3 DNA sequence: TGCAGCGTCCGAACAGGGGGCAACACTGAAGCTTTCTTT. Translating it yields CSVRTGGNTEAFF. The chain employs TRBV29-1 and TRBJ1-1; 9 bases align to TRBD1. The CDR3 runs 13 residues. V shed 6 bases, J shed 2 bases, and the junction held 4 bases outside the gene matches. Germline-derived CDR1 and CDR2 are SQVTM and ANQGSEA. Full variable domain (missing parts from reference TRBV29-1 and TRBJ1-1): SAVISQKPSRDICQRGTSLTIQCQVDSQVTMMFWYRQQPGQSLTLIATANQGSEATYESGFVIDKFPISRPNLTFSTLTVSNMSPEDSSIYLCSVRTGGNTEAFFGQGTRLTVV.

This rearrangement joins TRBV11-2 to TRBJ2-7; 7 nucleotides line up with TRBD2. Per germline, CDR1 SGHAT and CDR2 FQNNGV. V lost 5 bases to trimming and J lost 2 bases; unmatched junction nucleotides: 12. The CDR3 sequence is 16 residues long. This CDR3 is CASSPAGGRGTYEQYF. CDR3 nucleotides: TGTGCCAGCAGCCCCGCCGGGGGGAGGGGCACCTACGAGCAGTACTTC.